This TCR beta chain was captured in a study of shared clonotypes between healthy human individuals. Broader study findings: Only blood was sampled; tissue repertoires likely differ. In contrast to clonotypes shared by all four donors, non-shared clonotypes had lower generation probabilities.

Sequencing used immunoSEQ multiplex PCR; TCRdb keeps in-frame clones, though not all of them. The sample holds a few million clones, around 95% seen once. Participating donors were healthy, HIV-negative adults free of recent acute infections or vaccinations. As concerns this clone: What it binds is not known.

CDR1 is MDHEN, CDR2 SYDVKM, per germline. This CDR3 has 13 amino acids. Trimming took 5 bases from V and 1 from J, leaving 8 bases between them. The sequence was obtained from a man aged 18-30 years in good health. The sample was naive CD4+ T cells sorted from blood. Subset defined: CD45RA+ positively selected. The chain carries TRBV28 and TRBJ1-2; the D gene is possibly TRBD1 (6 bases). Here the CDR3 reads CASSIQGNYGYTF. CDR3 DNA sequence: TGTGCCAGCAGTATACAGGGTAACTATGGCTACACCTTC.